These 7 T cell receptor beta chains came from one sample sequenced in a study of human versus mouse CDR3 diversity and MHC coevolution. Profiled with immunoSEQ multiplex PCR; TCRdb holds only in-frame clones, not every one. The data hold about 80,000 clones, with just over 90% observed a single time. The sequenced sample was naive CD4+ T cells from blood. Regarding subset: CD45RO-negative CD62L-positive naive CD4 T cells. Every receptor here comes from a person aged 25 to 75 in good health.

The chain is built from TRBV6-5 and TRBJ2-2; D uncertain. CDR3 length: 14 residues. V was shortened by 0 bases and J by 7 bases, with 9 bases between the two germline ends. The V gene's germline CDR1 is MNHEY and CDR2 SVGAGI. The CDR3 DNA reads as TGTGCCAGCAGTTACTCGGGTCCGGGCGGGGAGCTGTTTTTT. The encoded protein is CASSYSGPGGELFF.

The chain recombines TRBV9 with TRBJ2-7; maybe TRBD2 (6 bases). In germline, CDR1 is SGDLS, CDR2 YYNGEE. The CDR3 runs 17 residues. V dropped 0 bases and J dropped 2 bases, with 18 bases sitting between them. CDR3 sequence: CASSVAPEGPLTYEQYF. CDR3 coding DNA: TGTGCCAGCAGCGTAGCTCCGGAGGGTCCCTTAACCTACGAGCAGTACTTC.

The sample holds one count of this clone. For the CDR3, the DNA is TGTGCCAGCAGCTTATGGGTGGGCAGGGGGGTCAACGAGCAGTACTTC. It translates to CASSLWVGRGVNEQYF. The chain recombines TRBV7-3 with TRBJ2-7; possible D gene TRBD1, 7 bases. V lost 2 bases and J lost 5, with 19 bases in between. From germline, CDR1 is SGHTA and CDR2 FQGTGA. The CDR3 is 16 residues long.

The chain uses TRBV19 and TRBJ2-7; TRBD1 matches at 9 bases. The germline V gene has CDR1 LNHDA and CDR2 SQIVND (reference sequence). This CDR3 spans 14 amino acids. The V gene end was trimmed by 6 bases and the J gene end by 4 bases; junction bases not matched to a gene: 7. The CDR3 DNA reads TGTGCCAGTAGCACCAGGGACAGGGAATACGAGCAGTACTTC. Residues: CASSTRDREYEQYF. The entire variable domain, with the rest obtained from reference TRBV19 and TRBJ2-7, is as follows: DGGITQSPKYLFRKEGQNVTLSCEQNLNHDAMYWYRQDPGQGLRLIYYSQIVNDFQKGDIAEGYSVSREKKESFPLTVTSAQKNPTAFYLCASSTRDREYEQYFGPGTRLTVT.

This chain connects TRBV9 to TRBJ2-7, with D possibly matching TRBD1 (6 bases). The CDR3 is 18 residues long. Germline V gives CDR1 SGDLS, CDR2 YYNGEE. Trimming left V 0 bases short and J 3 bases short, with 22 bases between. In DNA, the CDR3 is TGTGCCAGCAGCGTAGGGCAGGGGCTGGGAAATCTGGGCTACGAGCAGTACTTC. It encodes CASSVGQGLGNLGYEQYF.

This chain connects TRBV7-9 to TRBJ1-2; 7 bases map to TRBD1. V trimming: 5 bases; J trimming: 13 bases; junction bases outside the gene matches: 7. Germline V gene lookup returns CDR1 SEHNR and CDR2 FQNEAQ (reference sequence). This CDR3 spans 11 amino acids. CDR3 residues: CASSGQESLTF. The CDR3 nucleotides read TGTGCCAGCAGCGGACAGGAATCGCTCACCTTC.

The chain carries TRBV5-1 and TRBJ1-1; maybe TRBD1 (6 bases). The V gene's germline CDR1 is SGHRS and CDR2 YFSETQ. This CDR3 has 14 amino acids. With 0 bases removed from V and 1 base from J, the gap between germline ends came to 7 bases. The CDR3 here is CASSLGQENTEAFF. The DNA of the CDR3 is TGCGCCAGCAGCTTGGGACAGGAGAACACTGAAGCTTTCTTT.